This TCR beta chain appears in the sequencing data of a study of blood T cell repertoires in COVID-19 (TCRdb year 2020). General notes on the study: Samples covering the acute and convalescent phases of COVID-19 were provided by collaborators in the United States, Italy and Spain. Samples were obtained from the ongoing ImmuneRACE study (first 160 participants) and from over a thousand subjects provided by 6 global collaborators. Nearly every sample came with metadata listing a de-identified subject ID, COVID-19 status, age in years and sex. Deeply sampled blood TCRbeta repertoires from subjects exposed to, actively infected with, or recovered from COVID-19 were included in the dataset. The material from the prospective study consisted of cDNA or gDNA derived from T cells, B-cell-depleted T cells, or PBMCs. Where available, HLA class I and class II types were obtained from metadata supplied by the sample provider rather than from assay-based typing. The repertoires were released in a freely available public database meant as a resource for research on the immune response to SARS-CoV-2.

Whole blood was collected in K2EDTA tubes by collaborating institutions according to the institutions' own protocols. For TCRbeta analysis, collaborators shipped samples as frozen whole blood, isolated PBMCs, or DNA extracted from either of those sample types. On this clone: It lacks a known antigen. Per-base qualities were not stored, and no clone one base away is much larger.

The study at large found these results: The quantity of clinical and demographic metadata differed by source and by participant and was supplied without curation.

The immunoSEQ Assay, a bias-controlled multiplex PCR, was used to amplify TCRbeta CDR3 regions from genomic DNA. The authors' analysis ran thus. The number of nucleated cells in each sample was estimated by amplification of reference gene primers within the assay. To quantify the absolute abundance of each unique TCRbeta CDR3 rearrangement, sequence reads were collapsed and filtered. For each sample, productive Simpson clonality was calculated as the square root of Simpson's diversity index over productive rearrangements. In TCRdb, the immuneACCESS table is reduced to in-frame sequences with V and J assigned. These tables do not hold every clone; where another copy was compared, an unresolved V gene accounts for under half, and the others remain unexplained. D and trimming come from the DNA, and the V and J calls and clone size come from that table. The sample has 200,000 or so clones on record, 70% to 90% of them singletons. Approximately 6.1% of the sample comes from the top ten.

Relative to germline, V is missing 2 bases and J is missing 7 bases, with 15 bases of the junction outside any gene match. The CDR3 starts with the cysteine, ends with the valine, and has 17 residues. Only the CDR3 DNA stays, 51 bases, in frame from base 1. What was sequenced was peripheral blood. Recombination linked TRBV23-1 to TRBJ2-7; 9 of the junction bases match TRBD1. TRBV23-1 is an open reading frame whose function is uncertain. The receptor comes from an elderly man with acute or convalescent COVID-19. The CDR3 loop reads CASSQPWSYRGLGEQYV. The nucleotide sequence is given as TGCGCCAGCAGTCAACCATGGAGTTACAGGGGGCTAGGAGAGCAGTACGTC.